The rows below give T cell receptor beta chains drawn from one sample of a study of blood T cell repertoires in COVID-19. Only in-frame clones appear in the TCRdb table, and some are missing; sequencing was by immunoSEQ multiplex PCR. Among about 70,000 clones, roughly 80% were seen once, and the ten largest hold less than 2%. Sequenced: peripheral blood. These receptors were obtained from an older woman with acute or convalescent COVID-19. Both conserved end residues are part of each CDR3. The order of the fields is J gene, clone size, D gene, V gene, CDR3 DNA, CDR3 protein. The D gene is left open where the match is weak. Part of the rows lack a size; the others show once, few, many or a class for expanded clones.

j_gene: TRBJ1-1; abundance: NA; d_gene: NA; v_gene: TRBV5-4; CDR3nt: TGTGCCAGCAGCAGGGGAATCGGCAGGGCCGGGGGCACTGAAGCTTTCTTT; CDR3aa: CASSRGIGRAGGTEAFF
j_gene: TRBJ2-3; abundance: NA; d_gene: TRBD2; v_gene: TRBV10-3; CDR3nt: TGTGCCATCAGTGGCGCGGGGGTCACAGATACGCAGTATTTT; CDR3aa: CAISGAGVTDTQYF
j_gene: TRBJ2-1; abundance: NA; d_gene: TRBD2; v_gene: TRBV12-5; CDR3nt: TGTGCTAGTGGTTGGGGGGGTGATGAGCAGTTCTTC; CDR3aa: CASGWGGDEQFF
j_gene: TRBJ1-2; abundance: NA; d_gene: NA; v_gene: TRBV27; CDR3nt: TGTGCCAGCAGCTTGAACAGGGACCTCTATGGCTACACCTTC; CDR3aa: CASSLNRDLYGYTF
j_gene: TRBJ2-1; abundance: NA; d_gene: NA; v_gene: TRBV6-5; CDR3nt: TGTGCCAGCAGTCTAGAGGGCCTAGACATCAATGAGCAGTTCTTC; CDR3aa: CASSLEGLDINEQFF
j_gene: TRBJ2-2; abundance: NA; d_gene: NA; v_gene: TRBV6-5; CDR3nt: TGTGCCAGCAGTTTCCCCGGGGAGGGGGCCGGGGAGCTGTTTTTT; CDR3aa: CASSFPGEGAGELFF
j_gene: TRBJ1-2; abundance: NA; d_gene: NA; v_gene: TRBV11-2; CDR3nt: TGTGCCAGCAGCTCTACAGGGCGGTATGGCTACACCTTC; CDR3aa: CASSSTGRYGYTF
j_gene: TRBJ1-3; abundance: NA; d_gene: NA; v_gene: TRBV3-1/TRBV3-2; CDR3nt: TGTGCCAGCAGCCGACTGATCTCTGGAAACACCATATATTTT; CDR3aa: CASSRLISGNTIYF
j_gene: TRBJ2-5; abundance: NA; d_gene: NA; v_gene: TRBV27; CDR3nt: TGTGCCAGCAGTTTAGTAAGGGGGGGAAGGATCCGAGAGACCCAGTACTTC; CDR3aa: CASSLVRGGRIRETQYF
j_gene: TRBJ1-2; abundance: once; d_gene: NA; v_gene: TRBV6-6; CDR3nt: TGTGCCAGCAGCCGAAGCCAGGGTGCTGGCGGCTACACCTTC; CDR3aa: CASSRSQGAGGYTF
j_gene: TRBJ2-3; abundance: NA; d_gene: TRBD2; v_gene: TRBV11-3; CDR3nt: TGTGCCAGCAGCCCCGGTCGGGGGGGAAGCACAGATACGCAGTATTTT; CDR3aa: CASSPGRGGSTDTQYF
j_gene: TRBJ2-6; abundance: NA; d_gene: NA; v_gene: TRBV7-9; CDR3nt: TGTGCCAGCAGCTTCTCCAGCTCTGGGGCCAACGTCCTGACTTTC; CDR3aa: CASSFSSSGANVLTF
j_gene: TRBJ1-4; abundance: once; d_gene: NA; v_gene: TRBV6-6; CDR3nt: TGTGCCAGCAGTTACCTTGCAGGTTATGAAAAACTGTTTTTT; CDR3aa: CASSYLAGYEKLFF
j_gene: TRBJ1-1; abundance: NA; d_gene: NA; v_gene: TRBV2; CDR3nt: TGTGCCAATTGGGACACGAACACTGAAGCTTTCTTT; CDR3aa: CANWDTNTEAFF
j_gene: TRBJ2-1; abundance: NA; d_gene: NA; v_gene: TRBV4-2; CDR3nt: TGTGCCAGCAGCCAAGCGAGCGGGTATGCACTCTACAATGAGCAGTTCTTC; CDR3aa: CASSQASGYALYNEQFF
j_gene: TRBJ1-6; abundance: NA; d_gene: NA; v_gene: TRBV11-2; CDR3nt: TGTGCCAGCAGCTTAGATCTAGGGGTGGGATCACCCCTCCACTTT; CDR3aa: CASSLDLGVGSPLHF
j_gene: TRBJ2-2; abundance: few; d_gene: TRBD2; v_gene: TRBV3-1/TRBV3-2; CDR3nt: TGTGCCAGCAAGACTAGCCGAAACACCGGGGAGCTGTTTTTT; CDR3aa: CASKTSRNTGELFF
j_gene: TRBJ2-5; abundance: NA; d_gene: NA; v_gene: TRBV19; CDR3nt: TGTGCCAGCAGTCCGGTCACGGGTGTGGAGACCCAGTACTTC; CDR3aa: CASSPVTGVETQYF
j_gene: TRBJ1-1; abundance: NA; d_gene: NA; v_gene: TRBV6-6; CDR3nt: TGTGCCAGTCAACAGTACACTGAAGCTTTCTTT; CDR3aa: CASQQYTEAFF
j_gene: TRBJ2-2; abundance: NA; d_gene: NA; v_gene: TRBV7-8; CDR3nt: TGTGCCAGCAGCCGCGCCGGTAGGGGCCAGCCCGGGGAGCTGTTTTTT; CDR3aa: CASSRAGRGQPGELFF
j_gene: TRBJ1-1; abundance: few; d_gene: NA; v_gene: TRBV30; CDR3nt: TGTGCCTGGAGTGTTTCTATAACTGAAGCTTTCTTT; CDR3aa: CAWSVSITEAFF
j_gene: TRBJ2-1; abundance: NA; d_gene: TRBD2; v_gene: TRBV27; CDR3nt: TGTGCCAGCAGGTTACTAGCGGGGGGGATTTGGGAGCAGTTCTTC; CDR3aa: CASRLLAGGIWEQFF
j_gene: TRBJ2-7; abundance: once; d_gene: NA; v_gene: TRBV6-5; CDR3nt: TGTGCCAGCAGTCCTACTTCCAGGGAGGCTTACGAGCAGTACTTC; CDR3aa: CASSPTSREAYEQYF
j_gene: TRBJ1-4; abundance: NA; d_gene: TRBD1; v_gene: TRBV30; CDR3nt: TGTGCCTGGAGTGCGGACAGGGTCGCTAATGAAAAACTGTTTTTT; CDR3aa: CAWSADRVANEKLFF
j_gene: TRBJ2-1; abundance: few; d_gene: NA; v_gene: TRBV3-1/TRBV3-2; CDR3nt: TGTGCCAGCAGCCAAGTAAATCGTTATGAGCAGTTCTTC; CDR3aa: CASSQVNRYEQFF
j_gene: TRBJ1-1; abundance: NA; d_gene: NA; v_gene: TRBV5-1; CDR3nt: TGCGCCAGCAGCCTAGGGATGGGGAGTACGGGCACTGAAGCTTTCTTT; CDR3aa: CASSLGMGSTGTEAFF
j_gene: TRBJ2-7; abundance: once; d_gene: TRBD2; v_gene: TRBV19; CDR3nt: TGTGCCAGTAGTATAGCGACTAGCGGTGACTACGAGCAGTACTTC; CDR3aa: CASSIATSGDYEQYF
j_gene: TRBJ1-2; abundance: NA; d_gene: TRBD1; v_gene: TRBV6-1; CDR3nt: TGTGCCAGCAGTGAAGTGGGGACAGTGGTGGAAGGCTACACCTTC; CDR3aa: CASSEVGTVVEGYTF
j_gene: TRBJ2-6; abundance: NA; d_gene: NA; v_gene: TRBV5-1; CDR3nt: TGCGCCAGCAGCGGGCGACAGATCAGGCTGCCTGGGGCCAACGTCCTGACTTTC; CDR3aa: CASSGRQIRLPGANVLTF
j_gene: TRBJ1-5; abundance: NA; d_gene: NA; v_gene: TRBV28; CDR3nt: TGTGCCAGCAGCCAAATGAGGGGGAATCAGCCCCAGCATTTT; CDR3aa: CASSQMRGNQPQHF
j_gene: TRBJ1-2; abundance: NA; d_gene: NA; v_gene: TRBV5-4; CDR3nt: TGTGCCAGCAGCCCTGGGGGGGGCAGTAGCTATGGCTACACCTTC; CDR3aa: CASSPGGGSSYGYTF
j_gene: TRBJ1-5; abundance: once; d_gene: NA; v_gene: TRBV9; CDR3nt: TGTGCCAGCAGCGTAGGACTAGACCAGCCCCAGCATTTT; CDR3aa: CASSVGLDQPQHF
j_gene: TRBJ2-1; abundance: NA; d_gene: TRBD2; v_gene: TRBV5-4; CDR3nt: TGTGCCAGCAGCTTGGTCTGGACTAGCGGGGAGAGCTCCTACAATGAGCAGTTCTTC; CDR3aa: CASSLVWTSGESSYNEQFF
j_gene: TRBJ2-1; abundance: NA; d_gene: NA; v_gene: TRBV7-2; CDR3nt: TGTGCCAGCAGCTTAAGAGTACCCCCGTACAATGAGCAGTTCTTC; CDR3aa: CASSLRVPPYNEQFF
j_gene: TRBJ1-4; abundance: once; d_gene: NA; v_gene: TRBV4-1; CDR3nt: TGCGCCAGCAGCCAAGACAGAGGAGCTAATGAAAAACTGTTTTTT; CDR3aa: CASSQDRGANEKLFF
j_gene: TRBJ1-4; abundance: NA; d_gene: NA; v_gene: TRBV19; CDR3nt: TGTGCCAGTAGGACCCAGGGGATGGCAACTAATGAAAAACTGTTTTTT; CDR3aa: CASRTQGMATNEKLFF
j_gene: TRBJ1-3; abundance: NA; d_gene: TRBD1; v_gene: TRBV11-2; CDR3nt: TGTGCCCTCTCGGACAGGAGCTCGTCAAACACCATATATTTT; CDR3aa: CALSDRSSSNTIYF
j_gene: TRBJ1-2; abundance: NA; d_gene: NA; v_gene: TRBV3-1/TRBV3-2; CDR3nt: TGTGCCAGCAGCCAAGAGGGAGAGGGCACGAGCTACACCTTC; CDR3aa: CASSQEGEGTSYTF
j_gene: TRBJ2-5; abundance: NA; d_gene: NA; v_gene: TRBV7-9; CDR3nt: TGTGCCAGCAGCTTTTACAGGCAAGAGACCCAGTACTTC; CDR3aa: CASSFYRQETQYF
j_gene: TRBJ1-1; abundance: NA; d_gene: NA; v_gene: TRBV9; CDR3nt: TGTGCCAGCAGCGTAAACACCTTGAACACTGAAGCTTTCTTT; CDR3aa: CASSVNTLNTEAFF
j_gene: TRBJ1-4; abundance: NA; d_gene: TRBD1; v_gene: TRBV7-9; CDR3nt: TGTGCCAGCAGCCCCTCCCCGGGACAGGGTAATGAAAAACTGTTTTTT; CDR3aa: CASSPSPGQGNEKLFF
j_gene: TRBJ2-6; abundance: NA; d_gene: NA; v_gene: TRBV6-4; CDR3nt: TGTGCCAGCAGTCCACGGAGGGAATGGTTCTCTGGGGCCAACGTCCTGACTTTC; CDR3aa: CASSPRREWFSGANVLTF
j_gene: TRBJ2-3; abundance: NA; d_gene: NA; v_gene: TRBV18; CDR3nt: TGTGCCAGCTCCCACCTGAACCCGGTGGCAGATACGCAGTATTTT; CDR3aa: CASSHLNPVADTQYF
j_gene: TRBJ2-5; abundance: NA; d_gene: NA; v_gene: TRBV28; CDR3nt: TGTGCCAGCACCGCCGACAGGTTCCAAGAGACCCAGTACTTC; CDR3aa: CASTADRFQETQYF
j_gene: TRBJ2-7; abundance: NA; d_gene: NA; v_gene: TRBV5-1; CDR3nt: TGCGCCAGCAGGGGACTGTCGGGAGCGAACTACGAGCAGTACTTC; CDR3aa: CASRGLSGANYEQYF
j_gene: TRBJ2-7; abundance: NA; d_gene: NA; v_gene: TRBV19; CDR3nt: TGTGCCAGTAGTACCCTCGGCTACGAGCAGTACTTC; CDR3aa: CASSTLGYEQYF
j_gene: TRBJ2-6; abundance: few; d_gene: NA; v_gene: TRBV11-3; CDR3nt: TGTGCCAGCAGCTTAGAAGCTGGGAGCTCTGGGGCCAACGTCCTGACTTTC; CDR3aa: CASSLEAGSSGANVLTF
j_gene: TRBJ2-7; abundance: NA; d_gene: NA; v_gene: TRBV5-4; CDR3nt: TGTGCCAGCAGCTCAGCCGGGACTCACTCCTACGAGCAGTACTTC; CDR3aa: CASSSAGTHSYEQYF
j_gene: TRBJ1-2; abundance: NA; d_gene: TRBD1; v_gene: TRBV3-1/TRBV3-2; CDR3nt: TGTGCCAGCAGCCAAGCGAGAGGGGGCGTTGGCTATGGCTACACCTTC; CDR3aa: CASSQARGGVGYGYTF
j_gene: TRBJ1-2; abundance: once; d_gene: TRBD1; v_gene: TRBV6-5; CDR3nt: TGTGCCAGCAGGAAGGGGGCTGCTAACTATGGCTACACCTTC; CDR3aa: CASRKGAANYGYTF
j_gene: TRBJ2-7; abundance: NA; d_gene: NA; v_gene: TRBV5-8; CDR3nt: TGTGCCAGCAGCTTCCGGCAGGGTACGAAGTCTTACGAGCAGTACTTC; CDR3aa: CASSFRQGTKSYEQYF
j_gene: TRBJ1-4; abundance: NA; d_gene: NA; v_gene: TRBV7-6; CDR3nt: TGTGCCAGCAGCTCGTCCGGGGGGGGACGTGGTGAAAAACTGTTTTTT; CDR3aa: CASSSSGGGRGEKLFF
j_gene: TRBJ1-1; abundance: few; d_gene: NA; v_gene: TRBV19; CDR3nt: TGTGCCAGTAGTATAGGACAGTCAAGGACTGAAGCTTTCTTT; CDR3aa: CASSIGQSRTEAFF
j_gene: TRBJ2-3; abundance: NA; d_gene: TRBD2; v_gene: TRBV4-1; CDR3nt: TGCGCCAGCGCCCTTCGGGGGGGGCAAGGAGATACGCAGTATTTT; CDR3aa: CASALRGGQGDTQYF